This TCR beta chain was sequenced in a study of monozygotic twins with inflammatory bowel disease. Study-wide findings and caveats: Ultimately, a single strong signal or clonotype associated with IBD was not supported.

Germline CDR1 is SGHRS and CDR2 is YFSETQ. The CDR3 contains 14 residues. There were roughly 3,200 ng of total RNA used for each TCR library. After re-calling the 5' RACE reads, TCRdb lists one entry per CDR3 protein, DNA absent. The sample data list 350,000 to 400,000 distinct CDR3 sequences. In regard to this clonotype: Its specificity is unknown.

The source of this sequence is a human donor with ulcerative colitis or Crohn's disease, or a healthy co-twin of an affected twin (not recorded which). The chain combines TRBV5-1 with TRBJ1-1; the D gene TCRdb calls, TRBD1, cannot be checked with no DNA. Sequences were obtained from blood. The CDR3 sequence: CASSLQQGSTEAFF.